Presented here are 26 T cell receptor beta chains from one specimen sequenced in a study of blood T cell repertoires in COVID-19. Sequencing was performed with immunoSEQ multiplex PCR; in TCRdb, only in-frame clones are kept and a portion is missing. This sample has 210,000 or so clones, with 84% found just once. Input material: peripheral blood. The receptors come from a woman in her 70s with active or convalescent COVID-19.

This chain uses TRBV2 with TRBJ2-3, with a possible D match to TRBD1 (6 bases). The germline V gene encodes CDR1 SNHLY and CDR2 FYNNEI. V was cut by 3 bases and J by 2 bases, with 18 bases left in between. CDR3 length: 17 amino acids. CDR3 in amino acids: CASSEGASPIFTDTQYF. The CDR3 nucleotides are TGTGCCAGCAGTGAGGGGGCTAGCCCAATATTCACAGATACGCAGTATTTT.

The chain couples TRBV6-5 to TRBJ2-3; 7 positions agree with TRBD1. Trimming cost V 6 bases and J 2 bases; bases outside gene matches: 5. Germline loops: CDR1 MNHEY, CDR2 SVGAGI. The CDR3 has 14 residues. The chain's CDR3 is CASSLGQPTDTQYF. CDR3 nucleotide sequence: TGTGCCAGCAGCCTGGGACAGCCCACAGATACGCAGTATTTT.

This clone was detected once. The rearrangement uses TRBV6-6 and TRBJ2-5; TRBD1 might be the D (5 bases). V lost 6 bases and J lost 5, with 10 bases in between. The CDR3 length is 12 residues. CDR1 and CDR2 (germline): MNHNY, SVGAGI (reference sequence). CDR3 nucleotide sequence: TGTGCCAGCAGCCCGAACAGGGAGACCCAGTACTTC. Its translation: CASSPNRETQYF.

The chain combines TRBV4-2 with TRBJ1-1; 9 bases match TRBD1. This CDR3 region has 16 residues. Germline CDR1 reads LGHNA; CDR2 reads YNFKEQ. With 4 bases clipped from V and 7 bases from J, the junction kept 13 bases outside the gene matches. The CDR3 coding sequence is TGTGCCAGCAGCCCCTACCTTACAGGGGGCGATGGTGAAGCTTTCTTT. It is translated as CASSPYLTGGDGEAFF.

V gene TRBV7-3 combines with J gene TRBJ2-1; weak D call: TRBD1 (6 bases). Trimming shortened V by 5 bases and J by 9 bases, and 23 bases separated the two germline ends. The length of the CDR3 is 16 residues. Per germline, CDR1 SGHTA and CDR2 FQGTGA. CDR3 DNA sequence: TGTGCCAGCAGCACGACAGGACAGTCCGCCACCGCTGAGCAGTTCTTC. Translating gives CASSTTGQSATAEQFF.

The rearrangement uses TRBV5-5 and TRBJ2-2; 8 bases line up with TRBD1. Germline lookup yields CDR1 SGHKS and CDR2 YYEKEE (reference sequence). This CDR3 region has 15 residues. Unmatched junction bases numbered 2, after V lost 4 bases and J lost 0 bases. This chain's CDR3 is CASSQQGANTGELFF. Here the CDR3 DNA reads TGTGCCAGCAGCCAACAGGGGGCGAACACCGGGGAGCTGTTTTTT.

This clone was seen a handful of times. The chain carries TRBV19 and TRBJ1-2, with TRBD1 identical over 10 bases. With V trimmed by 9 bases and J by 6 bases, 7 bases remained unmatched. The CDR3 is 13 residues long. The germline V gene encodes CDR1 LNHDA and CDR2 SQIVND (reference sequence). The CDR3 DNA is TGTGCCAGCCTGGGACAGGGGTTTAATGGCTACACCTTC. Protein product: CASLGQGFNGYTF.

The CDR3 DNA follows: TGTGCCAGCCCGACGCGCAATGAAACCCACCAGGACACTGAAGCTTTCTTT. It yields the protein CASPTRNETHQDTEAFF. V gene TRBV21-1 combines with J gene TRBJ1-1; the D segment call TRBD1 is taken from the table without a DNA check. TRBV21-1 is designated a pseudogene. The CDR3 totals 17 residues.

The rearrangement links TRBV5-1 to TRBJ2-7, with D perhaps TRBD2 (6 bases). This CDR3 region has 15 residues. The V end lost 2 bases, the J end lost 2 bases, and 14 bases lay between the germline ends. Germline lookup yields CDR1 SGHRS and CDR2 YFSETQ. As DNA, the CDR3 is TGCGCCAGCAGCTTTCCCCAGGGAGGCACCTACGAGCAGTACTTC. Its translation: CASSFPQGGTYEQYF.

This clone was found a few times. This chain links TRBV5-1 with TRBJ2-2, with TRBD2 identical over 7 bases. V lost 1 base, J lost 3 bases, and 3 bases stayed unmatched. Germline V lookup: CDR1 SGHRS, CDR2 YFSETQ. The CDR3 spans 15 residues. Here the CDR3 reads CASSLRAGDTGELFF. CDR3 DNA: TGCGCCAGCAGCTTGAGGGCGGGAGACACCGGGGAGCTGTTTTTT.

The count of this clone is one. This chain joins TRBV4-1 and TRBJ1-4; no firm D call. The germline V gene encodes CDR1 MGHRA and CDR2 YSYEKL. V was trimmed by 3 bases and J by 8 bases, leaving 7 bases between them. This CDR3 has 12 amino acids. The CDR3 reads CASSQAREKLFF. For the CDR3, the DNA is TGCGCCAGCAGCCAGGCTAGGGAAAAACTGTTTTTT.

The chain joins TRBV19 to TRBJ2-3, with 7 bases fitting TRBD2. The CDR3 runs 13 residues. CDR1 and CDR2 from the germline V gene are LNHDA and SQIVND (reference sequence). Losses at the gene ends were 6 bases for V and 3 bases for J; bases not matched to a gene: 3. The CDR3: CASSLAATDTQYF. CDR3 in DNA: TGTGCCAGTAGCCTAGCGGCAACAGATACGCAGTATTTT.

This clone came up once. The rearrangement links TRBV27 to TRBJ1-3; D gene uncertain. V lost 8 bases and J lost 1, with 15 bases in between. Germline CDR1 reads MNHEY; CDR2 reads SMNVEV (reference sequence). The CDR3 contains 15 residues. CDR3: CASAARLGSGNTIYF. In nucleotides, the CDR3 is TGTGCCAGCGCGGCTAGGCTCGGTTCTGGAAACACCATATATTTT.

The gene calls are TRBV5-1 and TRBJ1-2; D gene unclear. The germline V gene has CDR1 SGHRS and CDR2 YFSETQ. The CDR3 spans 14 residues. The V gene lost 4 bases and the J gene lost 6 bases, with 16 bases spanning the gap. The CDR3 protein is CASSRGLHYDGYTF. CDR3 DNA: TGCGCCAGCAGCCGAGGACTGCACTATGATGGCTACACCTTC.

The chain couples TRBV24-1 to TRBJ1-5; D gene uncertain. The germline V gene has CDR1 KGHDR and CDR2 SFDVKD. V lost 5 bases, J lost 2 bases, and 6 bases lay in between. This CDR3 has 13 amino acids. The CDR3 protein is CATSGTGNQPQHF. CDR3 nucleotides: TGTGCCACCAGTGGGACTGGCAATCAGCCCCAGCATTTT.

The chain links TRBV15 to TRBJ2-1; maybe TRBD1 (5 bases). Per the germline V gene, CDR1 is LNHNV and CDR2 is YYDKDF (reference sequence). Trimming pared 1 base from V and 7 bases from J, leaving 8 bases between. The CDR3 has 13 amino acids. The CDR3 here is CATSRVGVNEQFF. CDR3 DNA: TGTGCCACCAGCAGAGTAGGGGTAAATGAGCAGTTCTTC.

The V and J genes are TRBV5-1 and TRBJ2-1, with D perhaps matching TRBD1 (6 bases). Germline loops: CDR1 SGHRS, CDR2 YFSETQ. V lost 4 bases and J 9 bases, leaving 20 bases between the germline ends. The CDR3 length is 15 residues. CDR3 in amino acids: CASSHEGQRAAEQFF. The CDR3 DNA is TGCGCCAGCAGCCATGAGGGACAAAGGGCGGCTGAGCAGTTCTTC.

V usage is TRBV7-9 and J usage is TRBJ1-2, with 8 bases identical to TRBD1. The germline V gene has CDR1 SEHNR and CDR2 FQNEAQ (reference sequence). V trimming: 7 bases; J trimming: 2 bases; junction bases outside the gene matches: 3. The CDR3 runs 13 residues. CDR3 coding DNA: TGTGCCAGCACCAGGGGGCGAAACTATGGCTACACCTTC. As protein: CASTRGRNYGYTF.

The chain carries TRBV14 and TRBJ2-1; 8 nucleotides match TRBD2. The CDR3 contains 15 residues. Trimming took 5 bases from V and 3 from J; bases not matched to a gene: 6. The germline gives CDR1 SGHDN, CDR2 FVKESK. The CDR3 DNA follows: TGTGCCAGCAGCAATATAGCGGGACTCTACAATGAGCAGTTCTTC. This codes for CASSNIAGLYNEQFF.

This chain uses TRBV19 with TRBJ1-2; D perhaps matches TRBD1 (6 bases). V was cut by 4 bases and J by 4 bases, with 16 bases left in between. The CDR3 contains 15 residues. Germline assignment: CDR1 LNHDA and CDR2 SQIVND (reference sequence). CDR3 protein: CASSKGQSASYGYTF. CDR3 sequence (DNA): TGTGCCAGTAGTAAAGGACAGAGCGCGTCCTATGGCTACACCTTC. The variable domain in full, with the rest retrieved from reference TRBV19 and TRBJ1-2, is DGGITQSPKYLFRKEGQNVTLSCEQNLNHDAMYWYRQDPGQGLRLIYYSQIVNDFQKGDIAEGYSVSREKKESFPLTVTSAQKNPTAFYLCASSKGQSASYGYTFGSGTRLTVV.

The chain uses TRBV7-9 and TRBJ2-1; TRBD1 matches 7 bases. This CDR3 spans 15 amino acids. The germline V gene encodes CDR1 SEHNR and CDR2 FQNEAQ (reference sequence). V trimming: 4 bases; J trimming: 7 bases; junction bases outside the gene matches: 10. The CDR3 loop is CASSSPGTAENEQFF. In DNA form, the CDR3 reads TGTGCCAGCAGCTCACCCGGGACAGCGGAGAATGAGCAGTTCTTC. Drawing the rest from reference TRBV7-9 and TRBJ2-1, the complete variable domain is DTGVSQNPRHKITKRGQNVTFRCDPISEHNRLYWYRQTLGQGPEFLTYFQNEAQLEKSRLLSDRFSAERPKGSFSTLEIQRTEQGDSAMYLCASSSPGTAENEQFFGPGTRLTVL.

The gene calls are TRBV4-1 and TRBJ1-2; possibly TRBD1 for D (6 bases). Germline CDR1 and CDR2: MGHRA and YSYEKL. Trimming shortened V by 2 bases and J by 5 bases, and 24 bases separated the two germline ends. The CDR3 extends over 18 amino acids. CDR3 region: CASSQFLLAPDRSYGYTF. The DNA of the CDR3 is TGCGCCAGCAGCCAATTTCTCTTGGCGCCGGACAGATCATATGGCTACACCTTC.

V and J are TRBV3-1 (or the pseudogene TRBV3-2) and TRBJ1-5, with D maybe TRBD1 (6 bases). Germline assignment: CDR1 LGHDT and CDR2 YNNKEL (reference sequence). This CDR3 region has 13 residues. The germline V and J ends were trimmed by 1 base and 9 bases, with 10 bases remaining between them. CDR3 DNA sequence: TGTGCCAGCAGCCAAGGGACAGTCGGGCCCCAGCATTTT. This translates into CASSQGTVGPQHF.

The chain is built from TRBV2 and TRBJ2-7; maybe TRBD1 (6 bases). From germline, CDR1 is SNHLY and CDR2 FYNNEI. V was clipped by 5 bases and J by 5 bases, with 13 bases between them. The CDR3 extends over 13 amino acids. CDR3 residues: CASSSQGWDEQYF. CDR3 nucleotide sequence: TGTGCCAGCAGTTCACAGGGTTGGGACGAGCAGTACTTC. Together with reference TRBV2 and TRBJ2-7, the CDR3 gives the full variable domain: EPEVTQTPSHQVTQMGQEVILRCVPISNHLYFYWYRQILGQKVEFLVSFYNNEISEKSEIFDDQFSVERPDGSNFTLKIRSTKLEDSAMYFCASSSQGWDEQYFGPGTRLTVT.

The chain combines TRBV4-2 with TRBJ2-1; TRBD2 is a possible D gene (6 bases). The germline V gene encodes CDR1 LGHNA and CDR2 YNFKEQ. The germline V and J ends were trimmed by 4 bases and 5 bases, with 15 bases remaining between them. This CDR3 has 15 residues. CDR3: CASSPYDGRHNEQFF. CDR3 DNA sequence: TGTGCCAGCAGCCCCTACGACGGGAGACACAATGAGCAGTTCTTC.

This rearrangement joins TRBV5-8 to TRBJ1-1; D gene ambiguous. Between the trimmed V and J ends, which lost 6 bases and 4 bases, there was a span of 16 bases. Germline-derived CDR1 and CDR2 are SGHTS and YDEGEE. The CDR3 has 14 residues. CDR3 protein: CASTIGGYGTEAFF. CDR3 DNA sequence: TGTGCCAGCACCATCGGCGGGTACGGCACTGAAGCTTTCTTT.